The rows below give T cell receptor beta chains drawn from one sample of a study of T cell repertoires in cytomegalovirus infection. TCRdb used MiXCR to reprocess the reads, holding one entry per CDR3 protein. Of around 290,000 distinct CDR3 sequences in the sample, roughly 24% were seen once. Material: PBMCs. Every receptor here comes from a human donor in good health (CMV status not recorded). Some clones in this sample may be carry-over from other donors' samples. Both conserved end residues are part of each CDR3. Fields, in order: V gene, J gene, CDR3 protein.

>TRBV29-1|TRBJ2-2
CSVEDLLAGELFF
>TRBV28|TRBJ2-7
CASLERGALSYEQYF
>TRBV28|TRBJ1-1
CASSSSWGVGTEAFF
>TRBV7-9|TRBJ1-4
CASSPKTRVGEKLFF
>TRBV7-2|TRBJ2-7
CASSTPGTGLYEQYF
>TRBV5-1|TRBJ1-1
CASSPGAGGGMNTEAFF
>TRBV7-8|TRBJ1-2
CASSLENRGRAYGYTF
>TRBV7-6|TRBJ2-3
CASSLMGTNPTDTQYF
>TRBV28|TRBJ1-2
CASVIGTGDTGYTF
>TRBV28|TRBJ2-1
CASTTGQGSYNEQFF
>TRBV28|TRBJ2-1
CASSRDRVLINEQFF
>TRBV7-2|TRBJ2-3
CASSSRASTDTQYF
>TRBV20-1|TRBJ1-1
CSASQMGASTEAFF
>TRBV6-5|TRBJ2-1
CASSYSSGSSYNEQFF
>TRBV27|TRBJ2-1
CASSLLGNEQFF
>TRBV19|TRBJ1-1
CASSIPGMNTEAFF
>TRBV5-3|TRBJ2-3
CASSLEQGAWDTQYF
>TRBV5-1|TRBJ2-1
CASSPGRDANRFF
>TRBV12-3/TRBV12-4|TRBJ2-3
CASAKTLGLAGTQYF
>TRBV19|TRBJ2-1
CASSNIGPGYNEQFF
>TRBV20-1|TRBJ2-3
CSARPFSRDSDTQYF
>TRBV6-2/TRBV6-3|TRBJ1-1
CASRLDGETEAFF
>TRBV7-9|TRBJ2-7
CASSLSLAEAYEQYF
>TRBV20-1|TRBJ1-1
CRARESPRGRMDTEAFF
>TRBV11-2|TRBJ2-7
CASSLATTGGSEQYF
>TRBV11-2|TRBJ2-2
CASSLGLAGGGELFF
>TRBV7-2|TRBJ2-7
CVSSLARRYEQYF
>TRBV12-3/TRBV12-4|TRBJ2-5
CASILSGGTFKTQYF